This T cell receptor (beta chain) was sequenced during a study of T cell responses to AZD1222 COVID-19 vaccine. Study at large: Some second doses came at about 4 weeks and others at about 12 weeks; these were pooled.

V was clipped by 1 base and J by 11 bases, with 8 bases between them. Germline CDR1 reads GTSNPN; CDR2 reads SVGIG (reference sequence). This CDR3 comprises 10 residues. Libraries were prepared by immunoSEQ multiplex PCR; TCRdb keeps only in-frame clonotypes and omits some of them. Seen here are under 200,000 clones, 85% to 95% observed once, and the top ten hold 1% to 1.5%. The receptor's source is an adult in good health. This chain uses TRBV30 with TRBJ1-1; weak D call: TRBD1 (5 bases). The sequences come from peripheral blood, collected on day 0 of AZD1222 vaccination. CDR3 nucleotides: TGTGCCTGGAGTGGGCGGGGGGCTTTCTTT. Translated: CAWSGRGAFF. Filled out from reference TRBV30 and TRBJ1-1, the complete variable domain reads SQTIHQWPATLVQPVGSPLSLECTVEGTSNPNLYWYRQAAGRGLQLLFYSVGIGQISSEVPQNLSASRPQDRQFILSSKKLLLSDSGFYLCAWSGRGAFFGQGTRLTVV.